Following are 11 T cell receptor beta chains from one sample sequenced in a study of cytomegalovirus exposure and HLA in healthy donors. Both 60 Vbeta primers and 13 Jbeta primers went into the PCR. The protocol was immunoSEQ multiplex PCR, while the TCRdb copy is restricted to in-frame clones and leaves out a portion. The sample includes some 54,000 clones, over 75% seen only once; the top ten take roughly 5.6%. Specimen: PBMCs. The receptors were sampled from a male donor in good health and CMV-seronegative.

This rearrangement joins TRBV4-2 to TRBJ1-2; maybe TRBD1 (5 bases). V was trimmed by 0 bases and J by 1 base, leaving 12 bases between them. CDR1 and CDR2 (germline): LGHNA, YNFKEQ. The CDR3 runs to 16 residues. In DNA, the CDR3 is TGTGCCAGCAGCCAAGATCCGGGCAGGGATAACTATGGCTACACCTTC. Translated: CASSQDPGRDNYGYTF.

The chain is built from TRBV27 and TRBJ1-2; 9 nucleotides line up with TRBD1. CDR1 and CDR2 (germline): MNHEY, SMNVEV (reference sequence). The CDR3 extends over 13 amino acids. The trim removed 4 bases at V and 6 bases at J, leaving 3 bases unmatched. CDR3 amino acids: CASSSWTGDGYTF. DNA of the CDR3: TGTGCCAGCAGTTCCTGGACAGGGGATGGCTACACCTTC.

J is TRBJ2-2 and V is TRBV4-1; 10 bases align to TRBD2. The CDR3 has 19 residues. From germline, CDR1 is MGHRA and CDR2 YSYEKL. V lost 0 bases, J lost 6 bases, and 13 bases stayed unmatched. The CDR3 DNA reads TGCGCCAGCAGCCAAGAGATGTACCGGGAGCGGGGGGGCGCCGGGGAGCTGTTTTTT. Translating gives CASSQEMYRERGGAGELFF.

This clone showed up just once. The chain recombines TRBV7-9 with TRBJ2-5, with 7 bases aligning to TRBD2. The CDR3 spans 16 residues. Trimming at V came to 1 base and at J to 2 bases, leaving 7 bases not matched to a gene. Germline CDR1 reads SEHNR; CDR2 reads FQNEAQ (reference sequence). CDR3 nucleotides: TGTGCCAGCAGCTTAGGCGGGAGCGGGGTTCAAGAGACCCAGTACTTC. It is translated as CASSLGGSGVQETQYF.

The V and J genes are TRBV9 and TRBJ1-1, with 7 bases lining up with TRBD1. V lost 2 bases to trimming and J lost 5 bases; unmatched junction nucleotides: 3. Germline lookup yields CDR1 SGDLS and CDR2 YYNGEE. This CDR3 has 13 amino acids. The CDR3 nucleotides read TGTGCCAGCAGCGTCGACAGGGATACTGAAGCTTTCTTT. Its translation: CASSVDRDTEAFF. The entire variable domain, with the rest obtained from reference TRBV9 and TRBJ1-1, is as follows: DSGVTQTPKHLITATGQRVTLRCSPRSGDLSVYWYQQSLDQGLQFLIQYYNGEERAKGNILERFSAQQFPDLHSELNLSSLELGDSALYFCASSVDRDTEAFFGQGTRLTVV.

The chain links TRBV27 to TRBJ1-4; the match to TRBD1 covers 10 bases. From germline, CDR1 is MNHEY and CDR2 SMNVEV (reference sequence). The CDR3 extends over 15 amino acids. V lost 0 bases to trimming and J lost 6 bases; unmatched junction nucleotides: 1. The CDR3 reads CASSLSGTGDEKLFF. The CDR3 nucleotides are TGTGCCAGCAGTTTATCGGGGACAGGGGATGAAAAACTGTTTTTT. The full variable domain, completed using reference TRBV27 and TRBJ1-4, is EAQVTQNPRYLITVTGKKLTVTCSQNMNHEYMSWYRQDPGLGLRQIYYSMNVEVTDKGDVPEGYKVSRKEKRNFPLILESPSPNQTSLYFCASSLSGTGDEKLFFGSGTQLSVL.

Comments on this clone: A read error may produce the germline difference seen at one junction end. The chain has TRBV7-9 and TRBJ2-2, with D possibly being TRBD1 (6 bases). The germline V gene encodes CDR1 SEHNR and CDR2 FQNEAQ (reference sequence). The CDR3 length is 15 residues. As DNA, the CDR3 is TGTGCCAGCAGCTCGGACAGCGCGAACACCAGGGAGCTGTTTTTT. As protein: CASSSDSANTRELFF.

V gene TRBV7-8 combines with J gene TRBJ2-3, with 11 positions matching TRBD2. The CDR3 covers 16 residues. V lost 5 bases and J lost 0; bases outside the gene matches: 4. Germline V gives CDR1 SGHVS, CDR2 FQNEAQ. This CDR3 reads CASSKGTSGSTDTQYF. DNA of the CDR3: TGTGCCAGCAGCAAAGGGACTAGCGGTAGCACAGATACGCAGTATTTT.

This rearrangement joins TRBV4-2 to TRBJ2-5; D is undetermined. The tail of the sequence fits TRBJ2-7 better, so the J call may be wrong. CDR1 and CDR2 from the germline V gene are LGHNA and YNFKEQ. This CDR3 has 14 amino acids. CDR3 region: CASSQDPTTYEQYF. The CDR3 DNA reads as TGTGCCAGCAGCCAAGATCCGACAACCTACGAGCAGTACTTC.

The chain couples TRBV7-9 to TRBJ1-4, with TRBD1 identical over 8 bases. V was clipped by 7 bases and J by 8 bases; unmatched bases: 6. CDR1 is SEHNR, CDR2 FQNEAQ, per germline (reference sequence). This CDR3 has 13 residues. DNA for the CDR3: TGTGCCAGCATCAGGACAGGGCGGGAAAAACTGTTTTTT. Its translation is CASIRTGREKLFF.

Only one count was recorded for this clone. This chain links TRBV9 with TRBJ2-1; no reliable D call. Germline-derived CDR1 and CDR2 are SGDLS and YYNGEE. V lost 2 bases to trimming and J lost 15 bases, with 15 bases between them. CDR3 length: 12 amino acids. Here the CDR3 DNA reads TGTGCCAGCAGCGTTGGTAACTCGTTCCGGTTCTTC. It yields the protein CASSVGNSFRFF.